This is a list of T cell receptor beta chains from one sample in a study of PD-L1 blockade in urothelial cancer. This table comes from immunoSEQ multiplex PCR, and its TCRdb copy is limited to in-frame clones, with some not included. The data show 35,000 to 45,000 clones, more than 70% seen once. Material: PBMCs, obtained around atezolizumab (anti-PD-L1) treatment. The source is a man aged 60 to 75 with urothelial cancer. The CDR3 runs from the conserved cysteine through the conserved F or W. The D gene is left open where the match is weak. The size entry is marked missing in some rows and otherwise reads once, few, many or a size class.

j_call: TRBJ2-3; clone_size: NA; d_call: NA; cdr3_length: 12; v_call: TRBV27; cdr3_aa: CASRMRSDTQYF; cdr3_nt: TGTGCCAGCAGGATGAGATCAGATACGCAGTATTTT
j_call: TRBJ1-3; clone_size: NA; d_call: NA; cdr3_length: 16; v_call: TRBV21-1; cdr3_aa: CASSKNGGGTGNTIYF; cdr3_nt: TGTGCCAGCAGCAAAAATGGGGGGGGGACTGGAAACACCATATATTTT
j_call: TRBJ2-2; clone_size: NA; d_call: TRBD2; cdr3_length: 20; v_call: TRBV9; cdr3_aa: CASSAPAGTSGGAGAGELFF; cdr3_nt: TGTGCCAGCAGCGCTCCTGCCGGGACTAGCGGGGGGGCAGGGGCCGGGGAGCTGTTTTTT
j_call: TRBJ1-5; clone_size: NA; d_call: TRBD1; cdr3_length: 14; v_call: TRBV6-6; cdr3_aa: CASRTGTVGQPQHF; cdr3_nt: TGTGCCAGCAGAACTGGGACAGTCGGTCAGCCCCAGCATTTT
j_call: TRBJ2-1; clone_size: NA; d_call: NA; cdr3_length: 13; v_call: TRBV2; cdr3_aa: CASSEWRYNEQFF; cdr3_nt: TGTGCCAGCAGTGAATGGAGATACAATGAGCAGTTCTTC
j_call: TRBJ2-7; clone_size: NA; d_call: TRBD1; cdr3_length: 13; v_call: TRBV19; cdr3_aa: CASSPDRVGEQYF; cdr3_nt: TGTGCCAGTAGTCCAGACAGGGTAGGGGAGCAGTACTTC
j_call: TRBJ2-1; clone_size: NA; d_call: TRBD2; cdr3_length: 17; v_call: TRBV5-1; cdr3_aa: CASSLEGLAGGANEQFF; cdr3_nt: TGCGCCAGCAGCTTGGAAGGACTAGCGGGAGGAGCTAATGAGCAGTTCTTC
j_call: TRBJ2-7; clone_size: NA; d_call: NA; cdr3_length: 11; v_call: TRBV30; cdr3_aa: CAWSVGGEQYF; cdr3_nt: TGTGCCTGGAGTGTAGGGGGCGAGCAGTACTTC
j_call: TRBJ2-5; clone_size: NA; d_call: TRBD2; cdr3_length: 16; v_call: TRBV18; cdr3_aa: CASSQTSGSYQETQYF; cdr3_nt: TGTGCCAGCTCACAAACTAGCGGAAGCTACCAAGAGACCCAGTACTTC
j_call: TRBJ1-5; clone_size: NA; d_call: NA; cdr3_length: 13; v_call: TRBV7-2; cdr3_aa: CASSRQRNQPQHF; cdr3_nt: TGTGCCAGCAGCCGACAGAGGAATCAGCCCCAGCATTTT
j_call: TRBJ1-5; clone_size: NA; d_call: NA; cdr3_length: 16; v_call: TRBV19; cdr3_aa: CASSTRQEHSNQPQHF; cdr3_nt: TGTGCCAGTAGTACAAGACAGGAACATAGCAATCAGCCCCAGCATTTT
j_call: TRBJ2-6; clone_size: NA; d_call: NA; cdr3_length: 15; v_call: TRBV19; cdr3_aa: CASSSSGAGANVLTF; cdr3_nt: TGTGCCAGTAGTTCATCAGGGGCTGGGGCCAACGTCCTGACTTTC
j_call: TRBJ2-7; clone_size: NA; d_call: NA; cdr3_length: 12; v_call: TRBV6-1; cdr3_aa: CASRAGVYEQYF; cdr3_nt: TGTGCCAGCAGAGCAGGGGTCTACGAGCAGTACTTC
j_call: TRBJ2-3; clone_size: NA; d_call: NA; cdr3_length: 13; v_call: TRBV10-3; cdr3_aa: CAISGLVTDTQYF; cdr3_nt: TGTGCCATCAGTGGACTAGTAACAGATACGCAGTATTTT
j_call: TRBJ2-7; clone_size: NA; d_call: TRBD1; cdr3_length: 12; v_call: TRBV5-6; cdr3_aa: CASSQTGYEQYF; cdr3_nt: TGTGCCAGCAGCCAGACAGGGTACGAGCAGTACTTC
j_call: TRBJ1-4; clone_size: once; d_call: TRBD1; cdr3_length: 15; v_call: TRBV5-1; cdr3_aa: CASSPGTEGREKLFF; cdr3_nt: TGCGCCAGCAGCCCGGGGACAGAGGGGAGGGAAAAACTGTTTTTT
j_call: TRBJ1-2; clone_size: NA; d_call: NA; cdr3_length: 12; v_call: TRBV6-4; cdr3_aa: CAAAEKGYGYTF; cdr3_nt: TGTGCCGCGGCTGAGAAAGGCTATGGCTACACCTTC
j_call: TRBJ1-2; clone_size: NA; d_call: TRBD1; cdr3_length: 13; v_call: TRBV10-2; cdr3_aa: CASSDRGHYGYTF; cdr3_nt: TGCGCCAGCAGCGACAGGGGGCACTATGGCTACACCTTC
j_call: TRBJ2-1; clone_size: NA; d_call: TRBD2; cdr3_length: 16; v_call: TRBV5-1; cdr3_aa: CASSFGWLAGVNEQFF; cdr3_nt: TGCGCCAGCAGCTTCGGCTGGCTAGCGGGAGTCAATGAGCAGTTCTTC
j_call: TRBJ2-7; clone_size: NA; d_call: TRBD1; cdr3_length: 15; v_call: TRBV4-3; cdr3_aa: CASSRRTGIGNEQYF; cdr3_nt: TGCGCCAGCAGCCGTCGGACAGGGATAGGGAACGAGCAGTACTTC
j_call: TRBJ2-5; clone_size: NA; d_call: TRBD1; cdr3_length: 14; v_call: TRBV5-1; cdr3_aa: CASSLGTGQETQYF; cdr3_nt: TGCGCCAGCAGCTTGGGGACAGGGCAAGAGACCCAGTACTTC
j_call: TRBJ1-1; clone_size: NA; d_call: NA; cdr3_length: 14; v_call: TRBV18; cdr3_aa: CASSPPGGTTEAFF; cdr3_nt: TGTGCCAGCTCACCACCGGGGGGGACCACTGAAGCTTTCTTT
j_call: TRBJ1-2; clone_size: NA; d_call: NA; cdr3_length: 15; v_call: TRBV7-2; cdr3_aa: CASSLSRTRNYGYTF; cdr3_nt: TGTGCCAGCAGCTTATCGAGGACTAGGAACTATGGCTACACCTTC
j_call: TRBJ1-2; clone_size: NA; d_call: TRBD1; cdr3_length: 13; v_call: TRBV5-1; cdr3_aa: CASSPDRAYGYTF; cdr3_nt: TGCGCCAGCAGCCCCGACAGGGCCTATGGCTACACCTTC
j_call: TRBJ2-1; clone_size: once; d_call: NA; cdr3_length: 15; v_call: TRBV7-9; cdr3_aa: CASSLGEAEYNEQFF; cdr3_nt: TGTGCCAGCAGCTTAGGCGAGGCCGAATACAATGAGCAGTTCTTC
j_call: TRBJ1-1; clone_size: few; d_call: NA; cdr3_length: 15; v_call: TRBV18; cdr3_aa: CASSQGLTVVAEAFF; cdr3_nt: TGTGCCAGCTCCCAAGGGTTGACAGTGGTGGCTGAAGCTTTCTTT
j_call: TRBJ2-1; clone_size: NA; d_call: TRBD2; cdr3_length: 18; v_call: TRBV10-1; cdr3_aa: CASSGTPSGGTGYNEQFF; cdr3_nt: TGCGCCAGTAGCGGTACTCCTAGCGGGGGGACAGGATACAATGAGCAGTTCTTC
j_call: TRBJ2-6; clone_size: NA; d_call: NA; cdr3_length: 14; v_call: TRBV30; cdr3_aa: CAWSVRRGANVLTF; cdr3_nt: TGTGCCTGGAGTGTAAGGCGGGGGGCCAACGTCCTGACTTTC
j_call: TRBJ2-7; clone_size: NA; d_call: TRBD1; cdr3_length: 15; v_call: TRBV6-6; cdr3_aa: CASSYRGTGADEQYF; cdr3_nt: TGTGCCAGCAGTTACCGGGGGACAGGGGCGGACGAGCAGTACTTC